What follows are 29 T cell receptor beta chains derived from one specimen sequenced in a study of technical replicates of blood from several donors. The assay was immunoSEQ multiplex PCR, and TCRdb's table has in-frame clones only and misses some. The sample has 91,000 or so clones; approximately 95% are singletons. What was sequenced was T cells isolated from PBMCs. The receptors come from a human donor in good health.

V gene TRBV30 combines with J gene TRBJ2-4, with a possible D match to TRBD2 (5 bases). Germline values: CDR1 GTSNPN, CDR2 SVGIG (reference sequence). This CDR3 has 11 residues. V lost 1 base, J lost 9 bases, and 7 bases lay in between. The CDR3 sequence is CAWSGGPIQYF. The CDR3 nucleotides are TGTGCCTGGAGTGGAGGGCCCATTCAGTACTTC.

This clone was observed a handful of times. The V call is TRBV30, the J call TRBJ1-1; D not certain. In germline, CDR1 is GTSNPN, CDR2 SVGIG (reference sequence). The germline V and J ends were trimmed by 2 bases and 0 bases, with 16 bases remaining between them. This CDR3 has 16 amino acids. This CDR3 is CAWSPATETLNTEAFF. DNA for the CDR3: TGTGCCTGGAGTCCAGCAACCGAGACACTGAACACTGAAGCTTTCTTT.

This chain connects TRBV5-1 to TRBJ1-4; 8 nucleotides agree with TRBD1. Germline CDR1 reads SGHRS; CDR2 reads YFSETQ. Trimming cost V 4 bases and J 2 bases; bases outside gene matches: 4. The CDR3 has 15 residues. The CDR3 is CASSGQGRTNEKLFF. For the CDR3, the DNA is TGCGCCAGCAGCGGACAGGGTCGCACTAATGAAAAACTGTTTTTT.

The sample holds one count of this clone. This chain uses TRBV6-6 with TRBJ2-7; 10 nucleotides align to TRBD1. The ends lost 0 bases at V and 0 bases at J; junction bases unmatched: 2. The CDR3 is 16 amino acids. In germline, CDR1 is MNHNY, CDR2 SVGAGI (reference sequence). CDR3 nucleotides: TGTGCCAGCAGTTACTCGAGACAGGGGGCCTCCTACGAGCAGTACTTC. This codes for CASSYSRQGASYEQYF.

The chain links TRBV14 to TRBJ2-7, with D perhaps TRBD2 (6 bases). In germline, CDR1 is SGHDN, CDR2 FVKESK. The V and J ends lost 0 bases and 2 bases respectively, with 11 bases between them. The CDR3 sequence is 15 residues long. The CDR3 protein is CASSQDREATYEQYF. Written as DNA, the CDR3 is TGTGCCAGCAGCCAAGATAGGGAGGCTACCTACGAGCAGTACTTC.

The rearrangement links TRBV5-1 to TRBJ2-7; weak D call: TRBD2 (5 bases). V was pared by 6 bases and J by 0 bases, with 7 bases between. The CDR3 runs 12 residues. The germline V gene encodes CDR1 SGHRS and CDR2 YFSETQ. The CDR3 loop is CASTSSSYEQYF. CDR3 sequence (DNA): TGCGCCAGCACTAGCTCCTCCTACGAGCAGTACTTC.

This sequence joins TRBV10-1 and TRBJ2-7; 10 nucleotides line up with TRBD2. The ends lost 2 bases at V and 0 bases at J; junction bases unmatched: 4. The CDR3 has 16 amino acids. CDR1 WNHNN and CDR2 SYGVQD come from the germline V gene (reference sequence). CDR3 residues: CASSEVGTSDSYEQYF. The CDR3 coding sequence is TGCGCCAGCAGTGAGGTCGGGACTAGCGACTCCTACGAGCAGTACTTC.

The V call is TRBV5-1, the J call TRBJ1-3; the match to TRBD1 covers 10 bases. In germline, CDR1 is SGHRS, CDR2 YFSETQ. With 3 bases clipped from V and 6 bases from J, the junction kept 6 bases outside the gene matches. CDR3 length equals 15 residues. The DNA for the CDR3 is TGCGCCAGCAGCTGGGCCGGGACAGGGGAAAACACCATATATTTT. Its translation is CASSWAGTGENTIYF.

Only a few counts were recorded for this clone. The chain couples TRBV7-2 to TRBJ1-2; TRBD1 is a possible D gene (6 bases). With 6 bases removed from V and 5 bases from J, the gap between germline ends came to 22 bases. The CDR3 extends over 16 amino acids. The germline V gene has CDR1 SGHTA and CDR2 FQGNSA. CDR3: CASSPGVPGQSYGYTF. Written as DNA, the CDR3 is TGTGCCAGCAGTCCTGGAGTTCCGGGACAATCATATGGCTACACCTTC.

The chain joins TRBV10-3 to TRBJ2-5, with D possibly being TRBD1 (6 bases). Trimming removed 5 bases at V and 4 bases at J, with 14 bases between. The germline CDR1 and CDR2 sequences are ENHRY and SYGVKD. CDR3 length: 14 amino acids. The CDR3 nucleotides read TGTGCCATCAGTCAAAGACAGGACCCAGAGACCCAGTACTTC. Translated, it gives CAISQRQDPETQYF.

The rearrangement joins TRBV28 to TRBJ2-1, with a possible D match to TRBD1 (7 bases). Germline V gene data show CDR1 as MDHEN and CDR2 as SYDVKM. The V end lost 6 bases, the J end lost 6 bases, and 18 bases lay between the germline ends. CDR3 length: 15 amino acids. The CDR3 DNA is TGTGCCAGCAGCCTCACCCTGCAGGGGGGCAATGAGCAGTTCTTC. Protein: CASSLTLQGGNEQFF.

This chain uses TRBV11-2 with TRBJ2-3; D gene unclear. CDR1 is SGHAT and CDR2 is FQNNGV in the germline V gene. This CDR3 has 14 amino acids. Deletions cut 2 bases from V and 0 bases from J, with 6 bases between. CDR3 DNA sequence: TGTGCCAGCAGCTTATATCCCAGCACAGATACGCAGTATTTT. Residues: CASSLYPSTDTQYF.

J is TRBJ2-7 and V is TRBV28, with a tentative D call TRBD1 (6 bases). With 2 bases removed from V and 2 bases from J, the gap between germline ends came to 16 bases. Germline V lookup: CDR1 MDHEN, CDR2 SYDVKM. The CDR3 runs to 16 residues. The CDR3 DNA reads as TGTGCCAGCAGTTTAACTGGACAGAAACTCACCTACGAGCAGTACTTC. Encoded protein: CASSLTGQKLTYEQYF.

This chain uses TRBV27 with TRBJ2-7, with 8 bases lining up with TRBD1. This CDR3 has 15 residues. Germline V lookup: CDR1 MNHEY, CDR2 SMNVEV (reference sequence). Trimming at V came to 2 bases and at J to 3 bases, leaving 6 bases not matched to a gene. The CDR3 DNA reads TGTGCCAGCAGTTTAGGACAGGGAATAATCTACGAGCAGTACTTC. Translating it yields CASSLGQGIIYEQYF.

The sample holds a few counts of this clone. The V gene is TRBV5-4, the J gene TRBJ2-1; D may be TRBD2 (6 bases). Germline V CDR1 and CDR2: SGHNT, YYREEE (reference sequence). The V and J ends lost 4 bases and 4 bases respectively, with 12 bases between them. CDR3 length equals 14 residues. CDR3 region: CASSAGLLYNEQFF. The CDR3 DNA is TGTGCCAGCAGCGCGGGACTCCTGTACAATGAGCAGTTCTTC.

The J gene is TRBJ2-3, the V gene TRBV2, with a tentative D call TRBD2 (6 bases). CDR1 and CDR2 (germline): SNHLY, FYNNEI. V was pared by 4 bases and J by 1 base, with 12 bases between. This CDR3 spans 15 amino acids. The CDR3 protein is CASSGVAVGTDTQYF. CDR3 DNA sequence: TGTGCCAGCAGTGGAGTAGCGGTTGGCACAGATACGCAGTATTTT.

The J gene is TRBJ2-2, the V gene TRBV7-6; 8 bases align to TRBD2. The trim removed 3 bases at V and 3 bases at J, leaving 6 bases unmatched. This CDR3 has 16 amino acids. Germline values: CDR1 SGHVS, CDR2 FNYEAQ. The CDR3 sequence is CASSFQTSADTGELFF. The CDR3 DNA reads as TGTGCCAGCAGCTTTCAGACTAGCGCGGACACCGGGGAGCTGTTTTTT. Full variable domain (missing parts from reference TRBV7-6 and TRBJ2-2): GAGVSQSPRYKVTKRGQDVALRCDPISGHVSLYWYRQALGQGPEFLTYFNYEAQQDKSGLPNDRFSAERPEGSISTLTIQRTEQRDSAMYRCASSFQTSADTGELFFGEGSRLTVL.

The chain employs TRBV4-2 and TRBJ2-1; 9 bases map to TRBD2. This CDR3 is 15 amino acids long. J gave up 7 bases and V 1 base, and 5 bases lay outside the gene matches. Germline CDR1 is LGHNA and CDR2 is YNFKEQ. DNA of the CDR3: TGTGCCAGCAGCCAAGTTGCTAGCGGGAATAATGAGCAGTTCTTC. Translated: CASSQVASGNNEQFF.

This sequence joins TRBV7-2 and TRBJ2-1; a weak D match, TRBD2 (6 bases). This CDR3 comprises 14 residues. The V end was cut by 5 bases, the J end by 5 bases, with 13 bases between. Germline lookup yields CDR1 SGHTA and CDR2 FQGNSA. The CDR3, as DNA: TGTGCCAGCAGCCGCGGACTACCTGACAATGAGCAGTTCTTC. The encoded protein is CASSRGLPDNEQFF. The full variable domain, its missing parts supplied by reference TRBV7-2 and TRBJ2-1, is GAGVSQSPSNKVTEKGKDVELRCDPISGHTALYWYRQSLGQGLEFLIYFQGNSAPDKSGLPSDRFSAERTGGSVSTLTIQRTQQEDSAVYLCASSRGLPDNEQFFGPGTRLTVL.

Only one count was recorded for this clone. V is TRBV28 and J is TRBJ2-5; D might be TRBD2 (5 bases). Germline V gives CDR1 MDHEN, CDR2 SYDVKM. V lost 2 bases, J lost 5 bases, and 12 bases lay in between. The CDR3 spans 14 residues. CDR3 in amino acids: CASSLAGLRETQYF. DNA for the CDR3: TGTGCCAGCAGTTTAGCGGGTCTGCGGGAGACCCAGTACTTC.

This chain links TRBV27 with TRBJ2-7; 9 nucleotides line up with TRBD2. The CDR3 runs 14 residues. Looked up from germline, CDR1 is MNHEY and CDR2 is SMNVEV (reference sequence). V shed 7 bases, J shed 5 bases, and the junction held 9 bases outside the gene matches. CDR3 nucleotide sequence: TGTGCCAGCAAGATAGCGGGAGCGAACAACGAGCAGTACTTC. It is translated as CASKIAGANNEQYF.

The V and J genes are TRBV6-5 and TRBJ1-1; 9 bases map to TRBD1. CDR1 MNHEY and CDR2 SVGAGI come from the germline V gene. CDR3 size: 15 residues. J gave up 4 bases and V 4 bases, and 7 bases lay outside the gene matches. The DNA for the CDR3 is TGTGCCAGCAGTTTCCCGGGACAGGGAGTCACTGAAGCTTTCTTT. This gives the protein CASSFPGQGVTEAFF.

This chain connects TRBV6-5 to TRBJ1-2; a weak D match, TRBD1 (5 bases). There are 14 residues in the CDR3. Trimming removed 1 base at V and 4 bases at J, with 10 bases between. Germline V gives CDR1 MNHEY, CDR2 SVGAGI. The CDR3 nucleotides read TGTGCCAGCAGTTACTTGGCCCAGGGCTATGGCTACACCTTC. This encodes CASSYLAQGYGYTF.

This clone was seen only once. The chain's CDR3 is CASSQTGLNNEQFF. Here the CDR3 DNA reads TGTGCCAGCAGCCAGACGGGACTTAACAATGAGCAGTTCTTC. The J gene is TRBJ2-1, the V gene TRBV4-2, with TRBD2 as a possible D gene (6 bases). Germline CDR1 is LGHNA and CDR2 is YNFKEQ. Deletions cut 3 bases from V and 5 bases from J, with 11 bases between. The CDR3 has 14 residues.

The chain recombines TRBV10-1 with TRBJ2-1; 9 bases are shared with TRBD2. CDR3 length: 16 residues. Trimming removed 2 bases from V and 1 base from J; junction bases left unmatched: 3. CDR1 and CDR2 from the germline V gene are WNHNN and SYGVQD (reference sequence). The CDR3 DNA reads TGCGCCAGCAGTGAGCCGCTAGCGGGGTCCTACAATGAGCAGTTCTTC. Amino acid sequence: CASSEPLAGSYNEQFF.

The chain is built from TRBV5-4 and TRBJ2-6; possibly TRBD2 for D (5 bases). The CDR3 is 17 amino acids. V was shortened by 3 bases and J by 0 bases, with 13 bases between the two germline ends. Germline V gene sequence: CDR1 SGHNT, CDR2 YYREEE (reference sequence). The CDR3 here is CASSSTKAYSGANVLTF. Written as DNA, the CDR3 is TGTGCCAGCAGCTCGACTAAAGCATACTCTGGGGCCAACGTCCTGACTTTC.

The count of this clone is one. The chain uses TRBV27 and TRBJ2-7, with 9 bases matching TRBD2. The CDR3 consists of 14 residues. Germline V gives CDR1 MNHEY, CDR2 SMNVEV (reference sequence). After removal of 1 base from V and 6 bases from J, the junction contained 4 bases not matched to a gene. The CDR3 is CASSLLAGASEQYF. The CDR3 DNA follows: TGTGCCAGCAGTTTATTAGCGGGGGCCTCCGAGCAGTACTTC.

This clone was recorded once. V and J are TRBV6-1 and TRBJ2-1; 11 positions agree with TRBD1. The V gene's germline CDR1 is MNHNS and CDR2 SASEGT. Trimming at V came to 4 bases and at J to 7 bases, leaving 6 bases not matched to a gene. The CDR3 length is 15 residues. CDR3 sequence reads: CASSGTGGAVNEQFF. DNA for the CDR3: TGTGCCAGCAGTGGGACAGGGGGCGCGGTAAATGAGCAGTTCTTC.

The chain combines TRBV11-2 with TRBJ1-2, with 10 bases that match TRBD1. After removal of 1 base from V and 4 bases from J, the junction contained 0 bases not matched to a gene. Germline V CDR1 and CDR2: SGHAT, FQNNGV. This CDR3 contains 14 residues. Written as DNA, the CDR3 is TGTGCCAGCAGCTTAGGGACAGGGGGCTATGGCTACACCTTC. Amino acids: CASSLGTGGYGYTF. The full variable domain, rest sourced from reference TRBV11-2 and TRBJ1-2, is EAGVAQSPRYKIIEKRQSVAFWCNPISGHATLYWYQQILGQGPKLLIQFQNNGVVDDSQLPKDRFSAERLKGVDSTLKIQPAKLEDSAVYLCASSLGTGGYGYTFGSGTRLTVV.